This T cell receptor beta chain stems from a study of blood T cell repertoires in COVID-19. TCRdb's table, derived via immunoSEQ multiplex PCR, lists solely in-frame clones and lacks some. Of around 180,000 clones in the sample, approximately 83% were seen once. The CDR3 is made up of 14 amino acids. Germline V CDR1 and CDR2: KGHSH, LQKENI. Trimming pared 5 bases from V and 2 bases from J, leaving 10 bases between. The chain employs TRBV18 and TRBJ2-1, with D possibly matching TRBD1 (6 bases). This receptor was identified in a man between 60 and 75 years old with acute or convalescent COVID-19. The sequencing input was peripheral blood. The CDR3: CASSRQGPYNEQFF. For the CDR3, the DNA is TGTGCCAGCTCAAGGCAGGGGCCCTACAATGAGCAGTTCTTC.